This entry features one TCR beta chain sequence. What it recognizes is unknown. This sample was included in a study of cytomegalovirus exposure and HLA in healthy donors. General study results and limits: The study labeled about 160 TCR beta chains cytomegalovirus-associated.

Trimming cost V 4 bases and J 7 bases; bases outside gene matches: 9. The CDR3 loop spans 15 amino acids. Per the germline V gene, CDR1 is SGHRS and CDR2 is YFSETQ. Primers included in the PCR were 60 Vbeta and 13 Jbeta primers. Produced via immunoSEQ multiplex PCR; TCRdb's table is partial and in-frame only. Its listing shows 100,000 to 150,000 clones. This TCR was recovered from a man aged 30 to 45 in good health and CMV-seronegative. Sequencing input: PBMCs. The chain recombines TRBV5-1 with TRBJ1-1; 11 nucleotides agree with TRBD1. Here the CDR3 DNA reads TGCGCCAGCAGCCTATTGGGACAGGGGGGGGATGAAGCTTTCTTT. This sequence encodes CASSLLGQGGDEAFF. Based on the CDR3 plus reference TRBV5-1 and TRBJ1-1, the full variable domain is KAGVTQTPRYLIKTRGQQVTLSCSPISGHRSVSWYQQTPGQGLQFLFEYFSETQRNKGNFPGRFSGRQFSNSRSEMNVSTLELGDSALYLCASSLLGQGGDEAFFGQGTRLTVV.